This is a list of T cell receptor beta chains from one sample in a study of graft-versus-host responses after intestinal transplantation. TCRdb's table, derived via immunoSEQ multiplex PCR, lists solely in-frame clones and lacks some. The sample holds some 120,000 clones, about nine tenths seen once. No antigen has been identified for these receptors. The specimen comprised unstimulated CD4+ T cells sorted from spleen or lymph node cells, sampled before intestinal transplant. Every receptor here comes from a human donor who received an intestinal transplant. The CDR3 runs from the conserved cysteine through the conserved F or W. D genes are given only for firm matches. Clone size is stated in some rows and not others, as once, few, many or a class when expanded.

>TRBV4-3|NA|TRBJ1-6|NA
TGCGCCAGCAGCCAAGATTACGCTTTCGGGGTTAGGCCAAATTCACCCCTCCACTTT
CASSQDYAFGVRPNSPLHF
>TRBV30|NA|TRBJ1-4|few
TGTGCCTGGAGTCACCCCACAGGGAGGGTTGAAAAACTGTTTTTT
CAWSHPTGRVEKLFF
>TRBV18|NA|TRBJ2-7|NA
TGTGCCAGCTCACCAGTCGGCGGCCCCAACGAGCAGTACTTC
CASSPVGGPNEQYF
>TRBV5-1|NA|TRBJ1-1|NA
TGCGCCAGCAGCTTGGGACACATGAACACTGAAGCTTTCTTT
CASSLGHMNTEAFF
>TRBV28|NA|TRBJ2-7|NA
TGTGCCAGCAGTGAGATTAGCATCGAGCAGTACTTC
CASSEISIEQYF
>TRBV10-1|TRBD2|TRBJ2-1|NA
TGCGCCAGCAGTGAGTCAAAGGCTAGCGGGTCCTACAATGAGCAGTTCTTC
CASSESKASGSYNEQFF
>TRBV4-1|NA|TRBJ2-1|NA
TGCGCCAGCAGCCAAGATCGCGGGGCTTCAACATTAGGGGAGCAGTTCTTC
CASSQDRGASTLGEQFF
>TRBV5-4|NA|TRBJ2-2|NA
TGTGCCAGCAGCTTGGATGGAGGCCTTCGAACAGCCGGGGAGCTGTTTTTT
CASSLDGGLRTAGELFF
>TRBV5-4|TRBD1|TRBJ2-1|NA
TGTGCCAGCAGCCCCGGACAGGCTTGGGGGAATGAGCAGTTCTTC
CASSPGQAWGNEQFF
>TRBV13|TRBD2|TRBJ2-3|NA
TGTGCCAGCAGCTCGCTAGCGGACACAGATACGCAGTATTTT
CASSSLADTDTQYF
>TRBV5-8|TRBD1|TRBJ1-5|NA
TGTGCCAGCAGCCCCGGGACAGTAGGTAATCAGCCCCAGCATTTT
CASSPGTVGNQPQHF
>TRBV28|NA|TRBJ1-2|NA
TGTGCCAGCAGTTTTACTTTCAGGCGTGGAGGCTACACCTTC
CASSFTFRRGGYTF
>TRBV30|TRBD2|TRBJ2-5|NA
TGTGCCTGGAGTGTACGTAGCGGGGGGACAGAGACCCAGTACTTC
CAWSVRSGGTETQYF
>TRBV5-1|NA|TRBJ1-1|NA
TGCGCCAGCAGTACGGTCCCCAGGATGAACACTGAAGCTTTCTTT
CASSTVPRMNTEAFF
>TRBV5-4|TRBD1|TRBJ2-1|NA
TGTGCCAGCAGCTTGGGGGACAGGGGAACCAATGAGCAGTTCTTC
CASSLGDRGTNEQFF
>TRBV28|NA|TRBJ2-1|NA
TGTGCCAGCAGCGTTTCCTACAATGAGCAGTTCTTC
CASSVSYNEQFF
>TRBV7-9|NA|TRBJ2-5|NA
TGTGCCAGCAGCTTGTCGGAGACCCAGTACTTC
CASSLSETQYF
>TRBV2|NA|TRBJ2-2|NA
TGTGCCAGCATCCAACGGGGGGCAAACACCGGGGAGCTGTTTTTT
CASIQRGANTGELFF
>TRBV6-5|TRBD1|TRBJ2-7|NA
TGTGCCAGCAGTTACTCGCGGCAGGGGGCCTACGAGCAGTACTTC
CASSYSRQGAYEQYF
>TRBV18|TRBD1|TRBJ2-7|NA
TGTGCCAGCTCACCCAACCCCGACAGGGACTACGAGCAGTACTTC
CASSPNPDRDYEQYF
>TRBV5-8|NA|TRBJ1-2|NA
TGTGCCAGCAGCTTGAACCCCCTCTATGGTTACACCTTC
CASSLNPLYGYTF
>TRBV7-8|NA|TRBJ2-7|NA
TGTGCCAGCACCCACACCCCCACACCTTACTACGAGCAGTACTTC
CASTHTPTPYYEQYF
>TRBV6-6|NA|TRBJ1-1|NA
TGTGCCAGCAGTTACTGGTCAGGGGCCGTGGACACTGAAGCTTTCTTT
CASSYWSGAVDTEAFF
>TRBV6-5|NA|TRBJ2-4|NA
TGTGCCAACCAGCAGATTAGGGAGGAAAACATTCAGTACTTC
CANQQIREENIQYF
>TRBV28|NA|TRBJ1-2|NA
TGTGCCAGCAGTTTGGAGGGCCGCCGGGGCTACACCTTC
CASSLEGRRGYTF
>TRBV6-6|TRBD1|TRBJ2-7|NA
TGTGCCAGCCGGACAGGGTGGGCCTACGAGCAGTACTTC
CASRTGWAYEQYF
>TRBV10-3|NA|TRBJ2-1|NA
TGTGCCATCAGTGCACAGGGCGCCTACAATGAGCAGTTCTTC
CAISAQGAYNEQFF
>TRBV7-9|NA|TRBJ2-2|NA
TGTGCCAGCAGCTTCGACTTTGCCGGGGAGCTGTTTTTT
CASSFDFAGELFF
>TRBV28|TRBD1|TRBJ1-5|NA
TGTGCCAGCAGTTTACCGGGACAGGGGGCGGGTCAGCCCCAGCATTTT
CASSLPGQGAGQPQHF
>TRBV9|TRBD2|TRBJ2-2|few
TGTGCCAGCAGCGCTAGCGGGAGGTTCGCCGGGGAGCTGTTTTTT
CASSASGRFAGELFF
>TRBV2|TRBD1|TRBJ1-1|NA
TGTGCCAGCAGGCCATTTGACAGGGGGAACACTGAAGCTTTCTTT
CASRPFDRGNTEAFF
>TRBV18|NA|TRBJ1-5|NA
TGTGCCAGCTCACCACAAGGCCGGGATCAGCCCCAGCATTTT
CASSPQGRDQPQHF
>TRBV4-3|TRBD2|TRBJ2-7|NA
TGCGCCAGCAGCCTCGGGACTAGCGGGGTAAAAGAGCAGTACTTC
CASSLGTSGVKEQYF
>TRBV6-1|NA|TRBJ1-4|NA
TGTGCCAGCAGGGGAGGGACGGGACATGAAAAACTGTTTTTT
CASRGGTGHEKLFF
>TRBV7-3|NA|TRBJ2-1|NA
TGTGCCAGCAGCTACGACTCGGGGACCTACAATGAGCAGTTCTTC
CASSYDSGTYNEQFF
>TRBV7-3|TRBD2|TRBJ2-1|NA
TGTGCCAGCAGCACAACGTTAGCGGGAGCGAATGAGCAGTTCTTC
CASSTTLAGANEQFF
>TRBV5-1|NA|TRBJ1-2|NA
TGCGCCAGCAGCTTACAACAGGGTCCCGGCTATGGCTACACCTTC
CASSLQQGPGYGYTF
>TRBV28|NA|TRBJ1-1|NA
TGTGCCAGCAGGCGCCACAGCGAAGCTTTCTTT
CASRRHSEAFF
>TRBV6-5|TRBD1|TRBJ1-5|once
TGTGCCAGCAGTTCCCAGGGGGCGCAGGCCAATCAGCCCCAGCATTTT
CASSSQGAQANQPQHF
>TRBV9|TRBD1|TRBJ1-2|NA
TGTGCCAGCAGCCCTCGACAGGGCAGAGGCGAGGGCTACACCTTC
CASSPRQGRGEGYTF
>TRBV7-2|NA|TRBJ2-5|NA
TGTGCCAGCAGCCCCCGGACTATAATTGAGACCCAGTACTTC
CASSPRTIIETQYF
>TRBV18|NA|TRBJ2-7|NA
TGTGCCAGCTCACCCTTTACAGGGGGAGGGTACGAGCAGTACTTC
CASSPFTGGGYEQYF
>TRBV15|TRBD2|TRBJ2-3|NA
TGTGCCACCAGCAGGAGGTCTAGCGGGGGCACAGATACGCAGTATTTT
CATSRRSSGGTDTQYF
>TRBV7-2|NA|TRBJ1-1|NA
TGTGCCAGCAGCATTCGACCCGGCGGAAACACTGAAGCTTTCTTT
CASSIRPGGNTEAFF
>TRBV10-3|TRBD1|TRBJ2-2|NA
TGTGCCATCAGTGGGGGACAGCCGGGCACCGGGGAGCTGTTTTTT
CAISGGQPGTGELFF
>TRBV2|TRBD1|TRBJ1-2|NA
TGTGCCAGCGGAAGGGGGCGGGTTGATGGCTACACCTTC
CASGRGRVDGYTF
>TRBV4-1|NA|TRBJ1-3|NA
TGCGCCAGCAGCCAAGCCCGAAACTGGGCCTCTGGAAACACCATATATTTT
CASSQARNWASGNTIYF
>TRBV12-5|TRBD1|TRBJ2-1|NA
TGTGCTAGTGTCTACTCAGGGGGCGATGAGCAGTTCTTC
CASVYSGGDEQFF
>TRBV7-2|TRBD2|TRBJ2-6|NA
TGTGCCAGCAGCTTAGGTGCTAGCGGGGGGTACTCTGGGGCCAACGTCCTGACTTTC
CASSLGASGGYSGANVLTF
>TRBV5-1|NA|TRBJ1-4|NA
TGCGCCAGCCGGAGGGCAACTAATGAAAAACTGTTTTTT
CASRRATNEKLFF
>TRBV2|TRBD2|TRBJ2-1|NA
TGTGCCAGCAGTGAATTTTTAGCGGGGGGTGGTGAGCAGTTCTTC
CASSEFLAGGGEQFF
>TRBV19|TRBD2|TRBJ2-1|NA
TGTGCCACCGCCGGGGGGAGAGGGGTTTACAATGAGCAGTTCTTC
CATAGGRGVYNEQFF
>TRBV2|TRBD2|TRBJ2-2|NA
TGTGCCAGCAGCCCGGGACTAGCGGGGGGAAACACCGGGGAGCTGTTTTTT
CASSPGLAGGNTGELFF
>TRBV9|TRBD1|TRBJ1-2|NA
TGTGCCAGCAGCGTAGCCCCCCAGGGGGATTTCTATGGCTACACCTTC
CASSVAPQGDFYGYTF
>TRBV5-1|NA|TRBJ2-1|NA
TGCGCCAGCAGCTCCACAGGGATCAATGAGCAGTTCTTC
CASSSTGINEQFF
>TRBV15|NA|TRBJ2-1|NA
TGTGCCACCAGCAGAGATCGGTTCAGGGGCCTCTACAATGAGCAGTTCTTC
CATSRDRFRGLYNEQFF
>TRBV30|NA|TRBJ1-2|NA
TGTGCCTGGAGTGTACGGTCAGGGAATGGCTACACCTTC
CAWSVRSGNGYTF
>TRBV4-1|TRBD1|TRBJ1-1|NA
TGCGCCAGCAGCCAAGAGCGGACAGGCCCTCTGAACACTGAAGCTTTCTTT
CASSQERTGPLNTEAFF
>TRBV5-1|NA|TRBJ1-2|NA
TGCGCCAGCAGCTCCGACAGCTCGATCATTTATGGCTACACCTTC
CASSSDSSIIYGYTF
>TRBV6-5|TRBD1|TRBJ2-7|NA
TGTGCCAGCAGAATTGACAGGGGTAGGAGGGACGAGCAGTACTTC
CASRIDRGRRDEQYF